What follows are 18 T cell receptor beta chains derived from one specimen sequenced in a study of blood T cells in healthy people across ages. Then a second PCR, running roughly 7 to 11 cycles, was carried out with a sample-barcoded 5' primer and a J-beta primer mix. Each CDR3 protein is one row after TCRdb ran MiXCR on the 5' RACE reads. The sample holds 800,000 or so distinct CDR3 sequences, 25% seen once. These data are also associated with another study on T cells of mothers and their children.

Material for sequencing was blood. Receptors originate from a boy between 10 and 17 years old in good health.

This chain links TRBV6-8 with TRBJ2-1, with 10 bases matching TRBD2. CDR3 length equals 18 residues. The J segment lost 7 bases and the V segment lost 2 bases, leaving 14 bases of the junction unmatched. Germline loops: CDR1 MNHGY, CDR2 SAAAGT. CDR3 sequence reads: CASSYKRNKAGGLNEQFF. The CDR3 DNA reads TGTGCCAGCAGTTACAAACGTAACAAAGCGGGGGGGTTAAATGAGCAGTTCTTC.

This clonotype was recorded a few times. V usage is TRBV3-1 and J usage is TRBJ2-7; D call uncertain. Germline values: CDR1 LGHDT, CDR2 YNNKEL (reference sequence). The CDR3 totals 12 residues. The germline V and J ends were trimmed by 4 bases and 7 bases, with 11 bases remaining between them. The CDR3 protein is CASSLRMGEQYF. CDR3 DNA: TGTGCCAGCAGCCTACGGATGGGGGAGCAGTACTTC.

The V call is TRBV5-5, the J call TRBJ2-7; D possibly corresponds to TRBD1 (6 bases). Between the trimmed V and J ends, which lost 1 base and 0 bases, there was a span of 11 bases. Germline loops: CDR1 SGHKS, CDR2 YYEKEE (reference sequence). The CDR3 consists of 15 residues. The CDR3 loop reads CASSLSEGVSYEQYF. For the CDR3, the DNA is TGTGCCAGCAGCTTGTCAGAGGGGGTCTCCTACGAGCAGTACTTC.

The gene calls are TRBV12-3 or TRBV12-4 and TRBJ2-7; 7 bases agree with TRBD1. The trim removed 5 bases at V and 7 bases at J, leaving 14 bases unmatched. The CDR3 extends over 15 amino acids. CDR3 in DNA: TGTGCCAGCAGTGGTTGGGACAGAGTGACTGAGGAGCAGTACTTC. This gives the protein CASSGWDRVTEEQYF.

This clonotype was found a few times. The V call is TRBV29-1, the J call TRBJ1-1; D remains unclear. The V gene's germline CDR1 is SQVTM and CDR2 ANQGSEA. The V end lost 3 bases, the J end lost 1 base, and 9 bases lay between the germline ends. The CDR3 has 13 amino acids. The CDR3 loop is CSVEWTANTEAFF. In DNA form, the CDR3 reads TGCAGCGTTGAGTGGACGGCGAACACTGAAGCTTTCTTT.

V usage is TRBV20-1 and J usage is TRBJ2-1; no clear D. V was cut by 4 bases and J by 4 bases, with 14 bases left in between. Looked up from germline, CDR1 is DFQATT and CDR2 is SNEGSKA (reference sequence). The CDR3 is made up of 14 amino acids. CDR3 sequence reads: CSATDAGSYNEQFF. CDR3 nucleotide sequence: TGCAGTGCTACGGACGCCGGCTCGTACAATGAGCAGTTCTTC.

This chain uses TRBV24-1 with TRBJ2-7; D may be TRBD2 (6 bases). The germline CDR1 and CDR2 sequences are KGHDR and SFDVKD. The CDR3 length is 14 residues. The ends were cut back, 4 bases at V and 4 bases at J, with 13 bases in the middle. The CDR3 sequence: CATSDPISGYEQYF. Here the CDR3 DNA reads TGTGCCACCAGTGACCCGATTAGCGGATACGAGCAGTACTTC.

This clonotype has just a few counts. The chain employs TRBV7-2 and TRBJ2-7, with D perhaps assigned TRBD1 or TRBD2 (6 bases each). Germline CDR1 is SGHTA and CDR2 is FQGNSA. The CDR3 is 16 residues long. V was cut by 2 bases and J by 3 bases, with 17 bases left in between. The DNA of the CDR3 is TGTGCCAGCAGCTTACAGCCCTGGGGGGCTGACTACGAGCAGTACTTC. It codes for CASSLQPWGADYEQYF.

In its sample, this clonotype was seen a few times. The chain joins TRBV6-6 to TRBJ1-4, with a weak D call TRBD1 (5 bases). Germline CDR1 reads MNHNY; CDR2 reads SVGAGI (reference sequence). With 4 bases removed from V and 4 bases from J, the gap between germline ends came to 10 bases. The CDR3 covers 14 residues. The CDR3 DNA reads TGTGCCAGCAGTTTTGGGACCTATAATGAAAAACTGTTTTTT. This codes for CASSFGTYNEKLFF.

This clonotype was counted between two and nine times. The V and J genes are TRBV12-3 or TRBV12-4 and TRBJ1-1; D uncertain. With 3 bases removed from V and 11 bases from J, the gap between germline ends came to 10 bases. This CDR3 spans 11 amino acids. The CDR3 DNA reads TGTGCCAGCAGTTTCGACGGGGTGGCTTTCTTT. It specifies CASSFDGVAFF.

This chain connects TRBV6-1 to TRBJ2-1; D gene unclear. Germline V CDR1 and CDR2: MNHNS, SASEGT. This CDR3 has 14 amino acids. V lost 3 bases and J 2 bases, leaving 8 bases between the germline ends. The CDR3 nucleotides are TGTGCCAGCAGTGACGAAGGTACCTACAATGAGCAGTTCTTC. This codes for CASSDEGTYNEQFF.

V usage is TRBV4-3 and J usage is TRBJ2-1; D unresolved. Germline V gene lookup returns CDR1 LGHNA and CDR2 YSLEER. With 4 bases removed from V and 4 bases from J, the gap between germline ends came to 17 bases. This CDR3 comprises 16 residues. The CDR3 spells CASSRDLDVLYNEQFF. Written as DNA, the CDR3 is TGCGCCAGCAGCCGAGATTTGGACGTTCTATACAATGAGCAGTTCTTC.

The V call is TRBV4-3, the J call TRBJ1-2; 11 positions match TRBD1. This CDR3 comprises 14 residues. V lost 6 bases, J lost 6 bases, and 6 bases stayed unmatched. The germline CDR1 and CDR2 sequences are LGHNA and YSLEER. CDR3 region: CASRPGQGAHGYTF. In DNA form, the CDR3 reads TGCGCCAGCAGACCCGGACAGGGGGCACATGGCTACACCTTC.

In this sample, this clonotype turned up a few times. This chain uses TRBV7-2 with TRBJ1-2; 7 nucleotides match TRBD1. The CDR3 has 16 amino acids. V lost 5 bases to trimming and J lost 5 bases; unmatched junction nucleotides: 14. Germline V gives CDR1 SGHTA, CDR2 FQGNSA. Written as DNA, the CDR3 is TGTGCCAGCAGCCCAGGGGGGGGATTACAACTGTATGGCTACACCTTC. Protein product: CASSPGGGLQLYGYTF. Using reference TRBV7-2 and TRBJ1-2 for the parts outside the CDR3, the full variable domain is GAGVSQSPSNKVTEKGKDVELRCDPISGHTALYWYRQSLGQGLEFLIYFQGNSAPDKSGLPSDRFSAERTGGSVSTLTIQRTQQEDSAVYLCASSPGGGLQLYGYTFGSGTRLTVV.

This rearrangement joins TRBV2 to TRBJ1-6, with 8 bases identical to TRBD1. J was trimmed by 7 bases and V by 7 bases; bases with no gene match: 9. The CDR3 runs to 15 residues. Germline loops: CDR1 SNHLY, CDR2 FYNNEI. The CDR3 DNA reads as TGTGCCAGCACCTACGGACAGGGAATGAATTCACCCCTCCACTTT. Translating gives CASTYGQGMNSPLHF.

The J gene is TRBJ2-5, the V gene TRBV6-6, with 8 bases that match TRBD2. The tail of the sequence fits TRBJ2-1 better, so the J call may be wrong. The CDR3 loop spans 15 amino acids. Germline values: CDR1 MNHNY, CDR2 SVGAGI (reference sequence). CDR3 protein: CASIPGGRRRDEQFF. The CDR3, as DNA: TGTGCCAGCATTCCGGGGGGGAGAAGAAGGGATGAGCAGTTCTTC.

This CDR3 reads CSVEDQQGFTGELFF. The CDR3 nucleotides read TGCAGCGTTGAAGATCAACAGGGGTTCACCGGGGAGCTGTTTTTT. This chain connects TRBV29-1 to TRBJ2-2; 7 bases match TRBD1. The CDR3 runs 15 residues. Germline-derived CDR1 and CDR2 are SQVTM and ANQGSEA. The junction had 5 bases not matched to a gene; V was cut back by 0 bases and J by 4 bases.

This clonotype was detected only a few times. This chain links TRBV4-1 with TRBJ1-4; no clear D gene. The CDR3 spans 15 residues. Trimming left V 10 bases short and J 0 bases short, with 15 bases between. Germline loops: CDR1 MGHRA, CDR2 YSYEKL. The CDR3 loop is CATTRAAATNEKLFF. For the CDR3, the DNA is TGCGCCACCACAAGGGCTGCTGCAACTAATGAAAAACTGTTTTTT.